Below, one T cell receptor (beta chain) is given with its context. CDR1 LGHNA and CDR2 YSLEER come from the germline V gene. The germline V and J ends were trimmed by 1 base and 5 bases, with 9 bases remaining between them. The CDR3 spans 13 residues. Using a J-beta primer mix together with a sample-barcoded 5' primer, a second PCR was run for roughly 7 to 11 cycles. TCRdb used MiXCR to reprocess the 5' RACE reads, holding one entry per CDR3 protein. The sample carries under 800,000 distinct CDR3 sequences, roughly 44% recorded once. The entry originates in a study of blood T cells in healthy people across ages.

This receptor was identified in a woman aged 60-70 years in good health. Material for sequencing was blood. The chain couples TRBV4-3 to TRBJ2-7; D is tentatively TRBD1 or TRBD2 (5 bases each). CDR3 sequence: CASSQAGGNEQYF. The DNA for the CDR3 is TGCGCCAGCAGCCAAGCTGGGGGTAACGAGCAGTACTTC.